A single sample gave rise to the 21 T cell receptor beta chains below, sequenced in a study of blood T cell repertoires in COVID-19. Profiling relied on immunoSEQ multiplex PCR, and the TCRdb table lists in-frame clones only, not all of them. Found here are 430,000 or so clones, about 88% of them singletons; the top ten hold about 1.5%. Sequenced sample: PBMCs or T cells enriched from blood (not recorded which). The receptors originated from a woman aged 18-35 years who had been exposed to COVID-19.

Only one count was recorded for this clone. The V and J genes are TRBV19 and TRBJ2-3; 9 nucleotides agree with TRBD1. This CDR3 has 14 amino acids. Germline V lookup: CDR1 LNHDA, CDR2 SQIVND (reference sequence). Trimming cost V 1 base and J 4 bases; bases outside gene matches: 0. The CDR3 protein is CASSIGTGADTQYF. CDR3 nucleotides: TGTGCCAGTAGTATAGGGACAGGGGCAGATACGCAGTATTTT.

This chain connects TRBV6-1 to TRBJ1-3; D might be TRBD1 (6 bases). V shed 3 bases and J shed 0 bases, with 9 bases lying between them. The CDR3 has 15 residues. Germline V gene lookup returns CDR1 MNHNS and CDR2 SASEGT. The CDR3 sequence is CASSDPGASGNTIYF. The CDR3 DNA reads TGTGCCAGCAGTGACCCAGGGGCCTCTGGAAACACCATATATTTT.

The V call is TRBV15, the J call TRBJ2-2, with TRBD2 as a possible D gene (5 bases). CDR3 length equals 15 residues. The V end lost 1 base, the J end lost 7 bases, and 13 bases lay between the germline ends. Germline V gene sequence: CDR1 LNHNV, CDR2 YYDKDF (reference sequence). This chain's CDR3 is CATSRAAGPGGELFF. The CDR3 bases are TGTGCCACCAGCAGAGCCGCGGGCCCTGGCGGGGAGCTGTTTTTT.

The V call is TRBV4-3, the J call TRBJ1-4; 9 nucleotides align to TRBD1. After removal of 3 bases from V and 7 bases from J, the junction contained 6 bases not matched to a gene. The CDR3 consists of 15 residues. Germline V CDR1 and CDR2: LGHNA, YSLEER. The CDR3 bases are TGCGCCAGCAGCCACATACAGGGGGCTGGTGAAAAACTGTTTTTT. Translated: CASSHIQGAGEKLFF.

The genes are TRBV6-5 and TRBJ2-5; tentatively, D is TRBD2 (6 bases). V dropped 4 bases and J dropped 0 bases, with 15 bases sitting between them. CDR3 length: 16 residues. Germline CDR1 MNHEY, CDR2 SVGAGI. The CDR3 here is CASSSYPKRDQETQYF. CDR3 DNA: TGTGCCAGCAGTTCGTACCCCAAGCGGGACCAAGAGACCCAGTACTTC.

This chain uses TRBV4-1 with TRBJ1-5, with D perhaps TRBD1 (6 bases). V was pared by 1 base and J by 3 bases, with 10 bases between. Looked up from germline, CDR1 is MGHRA and CDR2 is YSYEKL. The CDR3 totals 15 residues. The CDR3 here is CASSQVGHPNQPQHF. The DNA of the CDR3 is TGCGCCAGCAGCCAAGTGGGACATCCCAATCAGCCCCAGCATTTT.

The chain couples TRBV29-1 to TRBJ1-1, with D uncertain. V was clipped by 2 bases and J by 0 bases, with 13 bases between them. The CDR3 totals 15 residues. Germline V gene data show CDR1 as SQVTM and CDR2 as ANQGSEA. CDR3 residues: CSVEPEKKMNTEAFF. As DNA, the CDR3 is TGCAGCGTTGAACCAGAAAAGAAGATGAACACTGAAGCTTTCTTT.

V is TRBV3-1 (or the pseudogene TRBV3-2) and J is TRBJ2-7; 13 bases are shared with TRBD2. The germline V gene has CDR1 LGHDT and CDR2 YNNKEL (reference sequence). With 1 base clipped from V and 9 bases from J, the junction kept 3 bases outside the gene matches. There are 14 residues in the CDR3. Here the CDR3 reads CASSQGTSGRTQYF. Written as DNA, the CDR3 is TGTGCCAGCAGCCAAGGGACTAGCGGGAGAACGCAGTACTTC.

In its sample, this clone was seen a few times. The CDR3 DNA sequence: TGTGCCACCAGTGATTTGACAGGGGGCGGCTACACCTTC. It codes for CATSDLTGGGYTF. This sequence joins TRBV24-1 and TRBJ1-2; 9 bases match TRBD1. CDR1 and CDR2 from the germline V gene are KGHDR and SFDVKD. The CDR3 runs 13 residues. J lost 8 bases, V lost 0 bases, and 0 bases had no gene match.

Notes on this clone: Other DNA sequences in the sample encode the same CDR3. This chain uses TRBV5-1 with TRBJ1-3, with no clear D. V lost 0 bases to trimming and J lost 0 bases, with 7 bases between them. The germline V gene encodes CDR1 SGHRS and CDR2 YFSETQ. CDR3 length: 15 residues. The CDR3 sequence: CASSLAPSSGNTIYF. CDR3 nucleotide sequence: TGCGCCAGCAGCTTGGCTCCTAGCTCTGGAAACACCATATATTTT.

The chain uses TRBV19 and TRBJ1-5; 8 bases are shared with TRBD1. The V and J ends lost 1 base and 3 bases, in that order; junction bases with no gene match: 5. The length of the CDR3 is 16 residues. The germline V gene has CDR1 LNHDA and CDR2 SQIVND (reference sequence). Written as DNA, the CDR3 is TGTGCCAGTAGTATAGCCGGACAGGGCCTCAATCAGCCCCAGCATTTT. It is translated as CASSIAGQGLNQPQHF. The full variable domain, with the rest looked up from reference TRBV19 and TRBJ1-5, is DGGITQSPKYLFRKEGQNVTLSCEQNLNHDAMYWYRQDPGQGLRLIYYSQIVNDFQKGDIAEGYSVSREKKESFPLTVTSAQKNPTAFYLCASSIAGQGLNQPQHFGDGTRLSIL.

The gene calls are TRBV24-1 and TRBJ1-5; tentatively, D is TRBD1 (6 bases). The CDR3 runs to 15 residues. V was cut by 5 bases and J by 2 bases, with 12 bases left in between. Germline lookup yields CDR1 KGHDR and CDR2 SFDVKD. The chain's CDR3 is CATSAAGAGNQPQHF. DNA for the CDR3: TGTGCCACCAGTGCTGCAGGGGCGGGCAATCAGCCCCAGCATTTT.

The chain links TRBV2 to TRBJ1-6, with unresolved D. The germline gives CDR1 SNHLY, CDR2 FYNNEI. Trimming removed 8 bases from V and 7 bases from J, with 12 bases in between. This CDR3 spans 13 amino acids. The CDR3 sequence is CASVADLNSPLHF. The CDR3, as DNA: TGTGCCAGCGTAGCTGATCTCAATTCACCCCTCCACTTT.

This chain connects TRBV5-6 to TRBJ1-5; 7 bases map to TRBD1. CDR1 and CDR2 (germline): SGHDT, YYEEEE. With 1 base clipped from V and 3 bases from J, the junction kept 10 bases outside the gene matches. CDR3 size: 17 residues. The DNA of the CDR3 is TGTGCCAGCAGCTTGAGGTCGGGACAGTACCTCAATCAGCCCCAGCATTTT. The encoded protein is CASSLRSGQYLNQPQHF.

V gene TRBV4-3 combines with J gene TRBJ2-1; 10 nucleotides agree with TRBD2. In germline, CDR1 is LGHNA, CDR2 YSLEER. The CDR3 is made up of 20 amino acids. Trimming cost V 0 bases and J 5 bases; bases outside gene matches: 16. The CDR3 protein is CASSQEPPASGGYRNNEQFF. The CDR3 region has the DNA TGCGCCAGCAGCCAAGAACCCCCCGCTAGCGGGGGATACCGAAACAATGAGCAGTTCTTC.

V usage is TRBV7-9 and J usage is TRBJ1-1; D is perhaps TRBD1 (6 bases). V was pared by 2 bases and J by 7 bases, with 20 bases between. CDR1 SEHNR and CDR2 FQNEAQ come from the germline V gene (reference sequence). The CDR3 extends over 16 amino acids. CDR3 nucleotides: TGTGCCAGCAGCTTATATCGGACAGCGTTGGCGCATGAAGCTTTCTTT. This encodes CASSLYRTALAHEAFF.

The chain employs TRBV23-1 and TRBJ2-1; weak D call: TRBD2 (5 bases). TRBV23-1 is assigned to the ORF class and has an uncertain function. The CDR3 is 15 amino acids. V lost 3 bases and J lost 7, with 16 bases in between. Here the CDR3 reads CASSHSGSLGNEQFF. DNA of the CDR3: TGCGCCAGCAGTCATTCTGGGAGCCTGGGGAATGAGCAGTTCTTC.

This rearrangement joins TRBV15 to TRBJ2-1; tentatively, D is TRBD2 (5 bases). In germline, CDR1 is LNHNV, CDR2 YYDKDF (reference sequence). V lost 1 base and J lost 0, with 10 bases in between. This CDR3 comprises 16 residues. CDR3 DNA sequence: TGTGCCACCAGCAGAGGTCGGGGAAGCTCCTACAATGAGCAGTTCTTC. Protein: CATSRGRGSSYNEQFF.

The chain links TRBV4-3 to TRBJ2-1, with 7 bases lining up with TRBD1. V gave up 4 bases and J gave up 3 bases; unmatched junction bases: 9. The germline V gene encodes CDR1 LGHNA and CDR2 YSLEER. The CDR3 runs to 16 residues. CDR3 sequence reads: CASSPRTGGIYNEQFF. The CDR3 nucleotides are TGCGCCAGCAGCCCTCGGACAGGTGGAATCTACAATGAGCAGTTCTTC.

This clone was seen only once. This chain uses TRBV19 with TRBJ2-1; 13 bases line up with TRBD2. The CDR3 sequence is 17 residues long. V lost 5 bases to trimming and J lost 1 base; unmatched junction nucleotides: 5. CDR1 and CDR2 (germline): LNHDA, SQIVND (reference sequence). The CDR3 spells CASSHRLAGGSYNEQFF. The CDR3 DNA reads as TGTGCCAGTAGTCACAGACTAGCGGGGGGATCCTACAATGAGCAGTTCTTC.

This sequence joins TRBV6-5 and TRBJ2-7; 8 bases map to TRBD1. Germline V gene lookup returns CDR1 MNHEY and CDR2 SVGAGI. Trimming cost V 7 bases and J 4 bases; bases outside gene matches: 9. The CDR3 is 14 amino acids. In DNA, the CDR3 is TGTGCCAGCACCTTCGGACAGGGAGATTACGAGCAGTACTTC. Amino acids: CASTFGQGDYEQYF.